The clone carrying this T cell receptor (beta chain) was seen only a few times. The sample belongs to a study of cytomegalovirus exposure and HLA in healthy donors. Germline V lookup: CDR1 SGDLS, CDR2 YYNGEE. The CDR3 has 16 residues. Trimming took 3 bases from V and 4 from J; bases not matched to a gene: 11. The PCR used 60 Vbeta and 13 Jbeta primers. The method was immunoSEQ multiplex PCR; TCRdb's version includes in-frame clones alone and lacks a portion of them. The sample includes some 180,000 clones, roughly 80% seen only once; the top ten take over 1.5%. V is TRBV9 and J is TRBJ1-2; the match to TRBD1 covers 8 bases. Source material: PBMCs. The clonotype comes from a man in his forties in good health and CMV-seronegative. CDR3 in DNA: TGTGCCAGCAGCGGGAGGCAGACAGGGGTCCCCTATGGCTACACCTTC. It specifies CASSGRQTGVPYGYTF.